The rows below give T cell receptor beta chains drawn from one sample of a study of metastatic and nonmetastatic thyroid tumors. With MiXCR, TCRdb reprocessed the PCR reads. The data show roughly 93,000 clones, roughly an eighth seen once. Sequenced: blood. The receptors shown here come from a female donor with papillary thyroid cancer or a benign thyroid nodule (not recorded which). Some clones in this sample may be carry-over from other donors' samples. CDR3s leave out the opening cysteine and the closing phenylalanine or tryptophan.

j_call: TRBJ2-5; v_call: TRBV20-1; cdr3_aa: SARVESIVSETQY
j_call: TRBJ1-5; v_call: TRBV2; cdr3_aa: AISEAGLGRQPQH
j_call: TRBJ1-1; v_call: TRBV12-3/TRBV12-4; cdr3_aa: ASSMNTEAF
j_call: TRBJ2-3; v_call: TRBV14; cdr3_aa: ASIQGEKQY
j_call: TRBJ2-1; v_call: TRBV4-1; cdr3_aa: ASSHPQGGLNEQF
j_call: TRBJ1-3; v_call: TRBV3-1; cdr3_aa: ASSLTVPSGNTIY
j_call: TRBJ1-5; v_call: TRBV28; cdr3_aa: ASSQTGVQPQH
j_call: TRBJ2-7; v_call: TRBV4-2; cdr3_aa: ASSQDIDYEQY
j_call: TRBJ2-1; v_call: TRBV2; cdr3_aa: ASTGQARGSGEQF
j_call: TRBJ2-1; v_call: TRBV19; cdr3_aa: ASGGLAGSYNEQF
j_call: TRBJ2-7; v_call: TRBV28; cdr3_aa: ASSTNRGRYEQY
j_call: TRBJ2-7; v_call: TRBV7-9; cdr3_aa: ASSAVQSSYEQY
j_call: TRBJ1-2; v_call: TRBV28; cdr3_aa: ASNPRSRGGYT
j_call: TRBJ2-7; v_call: TRBV18; cdr3_aa: ASSPGQGGAYEQY
j_call: TRBJ1-5; v_call: TRBV6-1; cdr3_aa: ASSERLSQVGNQPQH
j_call: TRBJ2-3; v_call: TRBV6-1; cdr3_aa: ASSDEETGPPV
j_call: TRBJ2-2; v_call: TRBV19; cdr3_aa: VSSLVGAITGELF
j_call: TRBJ1-1; v_call: TRBV2; cdr3_aa: ASRHPGLRAREAF
j_call: TRBJ2-2; v_call: TRBV3-1; cdr3_aa: ASSRLERPGELF
j_call: TRBJ2-1; v_call: TRBV6-2/TRBV6-3; cdr3_aa: ASSYEGARRNEQF
j_call: TRBJ2-3; v_call: TRBV20-1; cdr3_aa: SAGPADTQY
j_call: TRBJ2-1; v_call: TRBV2; cdr3_aa: AINYNEQF
j_call: TRBJ1-6; v_call: TRBV7-8; cdr3_aa: ASRPGTVNSPLH
j_call: TRBJ1-2; v_call: TRBV5-4; cdr3_aa: ASSSRGQEQYMYGYT
j_call: TRBJ2-3; v_call: TRBV6-2/TRBV6-3; cdr3_aa: ASRSVGTDTQY
j_call: TRBJ2-3; v_call: TRBV5-1; cdr3_aa: ASSLGTFTDTQY
j_call: TRBJ1-6; v_call: TRBV27; cdr3_aa: ASSLGTGGLTYSPLH